The clone carrying this T cell receptor (beta chain) was counted a few times. The antigen is not known. This CDR3 is built from 15 residues. Trimming cost V 8 bases and J 3 bases; bases outside gene matches: 8. Germline V gene data show CDR1 as MDHEN and CDR2 as SYDVKM. Since all of the isolated RNA was reverse transcribed, expressed TCRB transcripts were what got sequenced. TCRdb's copy holds only in-frame clones and misses some; the assay was immunoSEQ multiplex PCR. The data contain around 250,000 clones, about 30% of them singletons. The data belong to a study of beta chain features in type 1 diabetes. For the study at large: Sorted cells from all samples, numbering about 98 million, were examined.

General study results and limits: TCRB CDR3s were moderately but significantly shorter in Type 1 diabetes patients in all four CD4+ subsets. Diminished insertions and augmented deletions at VDJ junctions characterized type 1 diabetes patients.

Each of the CD4+ naive, central memory, regulatory and stem cell-like memory populations was sorted via CD45RO/CCR7/CD25/CD127/CD95/CD27. This clonotype originated in a man aged 25 to 45 in good health. The specimen sequenced was central memory CD4+ T cells from blood. The chain couples TRBV28 to TRBJ2-2, with 8 positions matching TRBD1. The CDR3: CASERTGRHTGELFF. For the CDR3, the DNA is TGTGCCAGCGAACGGACAGGGCGTCACACCGGGGAGCTGTTTTTT.